The 12 T cell receptor beta chains listed next were all sequenced from one sample in a study of neoadjuvant anti-PD-1 for oral cavity cancer. Only in-frame clones appear in the TCRdb table, and some are missing; sequencing was by immunoSEQ multiplex PCR. The sample includes about 15,000 clones, about 37% seen only once; the top ten take 39%. Stated time point: after neoadjuvant nivolumab, at surgical resection. This material consisted of tumor tissue, taken after nivolumab (anti-PD-1) treatment. These TCRs come from a person aged 35-80 years with oral cavity squamous cell carcinoma.

The chain carries TRBV5-5 and TRBJ1-1, with D perhaps TRBD1 (6 bases). The CDR3 runs to 14 residues. Germline loops: CDR1 SGHKS, CDR2 YYEKEE (reference sequence). Trimming cost V 6 bases and J 1 base, with 13 bases left between them. CDR3 residues: CASKTMGANTEAFF. Here the CDR3 DNA reads TGTGCCAGCAAAACTATGGGGGCGAACACTGAAGCTTTCTTT.

This clone was observed many times. The V and J genes are TRBV7-2 and TRBJ2-5, with no clear D. CDR1 is SGHTA, CDR2 FQGNSA, per germline. Trimming took 1 base from V and 0 from J, leaving 6 bases between them. This CDR3 is 14 amino acids long. The CDR3 loop reads CASSLVRNQETQYF. CDR3 DNA: TGTGCCAGCAGCTTAGTACGGAACCAAGAGACCCAGTACTTC. Together with reference TRBV7-2 and TRBJ2-5, the CDR3 gives the full variable domain: GAGVSQSPSNKVTEKGKDVELRCDPISGHTALYWYRQSLGQGLEFLIYFQGNSAPDKSGLPSDRFSAERTGGSVSTLTIQRTQQEDSAVYLCASSLVRNQETQYFGPGTRLLVL.

The chain recombines TRBV9 with TRBJ2-7, with D tentatively TRBD1 or TRBD2 (5 bases each). Germline V gene data show CDR1 as SGDLS and CDR2 as YYNGEE. V was clipped by 3 bases and J by 12 bases, with 16 bases between them. The CDR3 covers 12 residues. Here the CDR3 DNA reads TGTGCCAGCAGCGCGAAGACGGGGCTGTTGTACTTC. Translation: CASSAKTGLLYF.

The rearrangement joins TRBV4-1 to TRBJ1-6, with D maybe TRBD1 (6 bases). Trimming took off 2 bases at V and 9 bases at J, with 20 bases between the two ends. Per the germline V gene, CDR1 is MGHRA and CDR2 is YSYEKL. The CDR3 is 17 residues long. CDR3 sequence: CASSQWIYRVLGSPLHF. In DNA form, the CDR3 reads TGCGCCAGCAGCCAATGGATTTACAGGGTATTGGGTTCACCCCTCCACTTT.

This rearrangement joins TRBV7-2 to TRBJ2-7, with D perhaps TRBD1 or TRBD2 (5 bases each). V dropped 4 bases and J dropped 6 bases, with 16 bases sitting between them. The V gene's germline CDR1 is SGHTA and CDR2 FQGNSA. The CDR3 is 14 residues long. This chain's CDR3 is CASSSGWGSVEQYF. The CDR3 DNA sequence: TGTGCCAGCAGCTCGGGCTGGGGGTCCGTCGAGCAGTACTTC.

This clone has more than one count but fewer than ten. This sequence joins TRBV4-1 and TRBJ1-1; TRBD1 matches 10 bases. The CDR3 loop spans 15 amino acids. CDR1 is MGHRA, CDR2 YSYEKL, per germline. V lost 1 base to trimming and J lost 4 bases; unmatched junction nucleotides: 3. CDR3 loop: CASSQGQGAFTEAFF. Here the CDR3 DNA reads TGCGCCAGCAGCCAAGGACAGGGGGCTTTCACTGAAGCTTTCTTT.

The rearrangement links TRBV7-2 to TRBJ2-5, with 9 bases fitting TRBD1. CDR1 is SGHTA, CDR2 FQGNSA, per germline. J was trimmed by 5 bases and V by 1 base; bases with no gene match: 5. This CDR3 comprises 15 residues. The DNA of the CDR3 is TGTGCCAGCAGCTTAGGGACAGGGGAGGGTGAGACCCAGTACTTC. Protein product: CASSLGTGEGETQYF.

The V and J genes are TRBV14 and TRBJ2-1; perhaps TRBD1 as D (6 bases). Germline V gives CDR1 SGHDN, CDR2 FVKESK. The ends were cut back, 3 bases at V and 1 base at J, with 10 bases in the middle. The CDR3 loop spans 15 amino acids. Written as DNA, the CDR3 is TGTGCCAGCAGCCATGGGGGCAGGTCCTACAATGAGCAGTTCTTC. Its translation: CASSHGGRSYNEQFF.

This chain links TRBV9 with TRBJ1-2; D is perhaps TRBD1 (5 bases). Germline V gene sequence: CDR1 SGDLS, CDR2 YYNGEE. This CDR3 contains 15 residues. Trimming cost V 4 bases and J 4 bases, with 17 bases left between them. The CDR3 loop reads CASSLSGQGVYGYTF. DNA for the CDR3: TGTGCCAGCAGCCTTTCTGGGCAGGGCGTCTATGGCTACACCTTC. Combining the CDR3 with reference TRBV9 and TRBJ1-2 gives the whole variable domain DSGVTQTPKHLITATGQRVTLRCSPRSGDLSVYWYQQSLDQGLQFLIQYYNGEERAKGNILERFSAQQFPDLHSELNLSSLELGDSALYFCASSLSGQGVYGYTFGSGTRLTVV.

This clone was seen more than once but under ten times. This rearrangement joins TRBV18 to TRBJ2-1, with 10 bases lining up with TRBD1. The length of the CDR3 is 13 residues. The V gene end was trimmed by 3 bases and the J gene end by 12 bases; junction bases not matched to a gene: 5. Germline V gene data show CDR1 as KGHSH and CDR2 as LQKENI. In DNA, the CDR3 is TGTGCCAGCTCACCTCAGGGACAGGGGCGGCAGTTCTTC. Translating it yields CASSPQGQGRQFF.

The rearrangement joins TRBV19 to TRBJ2-6; D is unresolved. The CDR3 is made up of 15 amino acids. CDR1 and CDR2 (germline): LNHDA, SQIVND (reference sequence). Trimming left V 4 bases short and J 4 bases short, with 11 bases between. In DNA, the CDR3 is TGTGCCAGTAGTACCGATGGGTCCGGGGCCAACGTCCTGACTTTC. This sequence encodes CASSTDGSGANVLTF.

Within the sample, this clone is medium-sized. The chain has TRBV6-5 and TRBJ1-6; TRBD1 is a possible D gene (5 bases). V was clipped by 5 bases and J by 5 bases, with 10 bases between them. The CDR3 totals 14 residues. Germline values: CDR1 MNHEY, CDR2 SVGAGI. CDR3 in DNA: TGTGCCAGCAGTCCGGGACGGAATAATTCACCCCTCCACTTT. This sequence encodes CASSPGRNNSPLHF.